This T cell receptor (beta chain) was found in a study of T cell repertoires in cytomegalovirus infection. The overall study: Public TCR beta signature analysis indicated the presence of both CMV infection and matching HLA type.

MiXCR, applied by TCRdb to the reads, yields one record per CDR3 protein. The repertoire holds approximately 750,000 distinct CDR3 sequences, 35% seen once, with about 2.8% in the top ten. This clonotype was counted ten times or more. Its antigen is still unknown. The CDR3 contains 15 residues. Germline loops: CDR1 SGHTA, CDR2 FQGNSA. The ends were cut back, 5 bases at V and 5 bases at J, with 18 bases in the middle. Broader study findings: Adding up the frequency of public TCR beta families identified people who carried CMV plus the relevant HLA. CMV-specific TCR beta clonotypes restricted by HLA-C dominated the ex vivo response.

The clonotype was recovered from a human donor in good health (CMV status not recorded). Some clones in this sample may be carry-over from other donors' samples. Sequenced input: PBMCs. This chain uses TRBV7-2 with TRBJ1-2, with TRBD1 as a possible D gene (6 bases). The CDR3 sequence is CASSPEGGPVYGYTF. CDR3 DNA sequence: TGTGCCAGCAGCCCAGAGGGGGGCCCAGTTTATGGCTACACCTTC.